A selection of T cell receptor beta chains follows, all from one sample in a study of tumor-infiltrating lymphocytes in primary liver carcinoma. Using its own MiXCR run on the multiplex PCR reads, TCRdb lists one record per CDR3 protein. The sample has tens of thousands of distinct CDR3 sequences, about 75% seen once. Material: tumor-adjacent normal liver tissue. Receptors originate from a middle-aged man with primary liver carcinoma and hepatitis B virus infection. The CDR3 runs from the conserved cysteine through the conserved F or W. A D gene is named only where the DNA matches it firmly. Clone size appears in some rows only: once, few, many, or a class for an expanded clone.

J	size	D	V	DNA	CDR3
TRBJ2-1	-	-	TRBV12-3/TRBV12-4	TGTGCCAGCAGTTTAGCAGGGTATAGACTCGGAGGCAATGAGCAGTTCTTC	CASSLAGYRLGGNEQFF
TRBJ2-3	-	-	TRBV11-2	TGTGCCAGCGGCCCCCGGACTACAGATACGCAGTATTTT	CASGPRTTDTQYF
TRBJ1-6	-	TRBD1	TRBV12-3/TRBV12-4	TGTGCTTCCTCCATGAGAGCGGGACAGTATAATTCACCCCTCCACTTT	CASSMRAGQYNSPLHF
TRBJ2-7	-	-	TRBV12-1	TGTGCCAGCAGCCCCTTTCCGGACTTAACCTACTCTTTCGAGCAGTACTTC	CASSPFPDLTYSFEQYF
TRBJ2-7	-	-	TRBV11-1	TGTGCCATCAGCCTAGGCTGGACAGCCTTCTACGAGCAGTACTTC	CAISLGWTAFYEQYF
TRBJ2-5	once	-	TRBV4-1	TGCGCCAACAGCCAAAAGATTGGGTCGGGTACTTACAATGAGCAGTACTTC	CANSQKIGSGTYNEQYF
TRBJ2-7	-	-	TRBV29-1	TGCAGCGTTGTCCCTACAGGGCTCCACGAGCAGTACTTC	CSVVPTGLHEQYF
TRBJ2-5	few	TRBD2	TRBV28	TGTGTCAGCAGTTCAGGATTGACTAGCGGGCACCAAGAGACCCAGTACTTC	CVSSSGLTSGHQETQYF
TRBJ2-1	once	-	TRBV7-8	TGTGCCAGCGACTCTGACTTCGGCGGTACCTACGATGAGCAGTTCTTC	CASDSDFGGTYDEQFF
TRBJ2-3	few	TRBD1	TRBV10-3	TGTGCCGTATCCGGGACAGGGGGCACAGATACGCAGTATTTT	CAVSGTGGTDTQYF
TRBJ2-1	-	TRBD2	TRBV7-6	TGTGCCAGCAGCGGTAGCGGGAATGAGCAGTTCTTC	CASSGSGNEQFF
TRBJ2-1	-	-	TRBV11-1	TGTGCCAGCAGCTTCCAGGGACCGCCGGACAATGAGCAGTCCTTC	CASSFQGPPDNEQSF
TRBJ2-3	-	-	TRBV5-6	TGTGCCGGCAGCTTGGGGTCTGTGAGCACAGATACGCAGTATTTT	CAGSLGSVSTDTQYF
TRBJ2-1	-	TRBD2	TRBV4-2	TGTGCCAGCAGCCAAGAGACTAGCGGATCCTACAATGAGCACTTCTTC	CASSQETSGSYNEHFF
TRBJ2-1	once	TRBD1	TRBV11-2	TGTGCCAGGGGCCAATCCTTGGGACAGGGGGGTTTTGAGCAGTTCTTC	CARGQSLGQGGFEQFF
TRBJ2-1	-	-	TRBV29-1	TGCAGCGTCGCCACCCTTCGGCCCTGGTTCCGTCAAGGGCAGTTCTTC	CSVATLRPWFRQGQFF
TRBJ2-7	-	-	TRBV4-3	TGCGCCACCAGTCAAGATCAGGAGACTCCCTACGAGCAGTGCTTC	CATSQDQETPYEQCF
TRBJ2-5	-	TRBD2	TRBV6-5	TGTGCCAGCACACGGACGGGATTGGTAACGGGAGGGCCGTCAGAGACCCAGTATTTC	CASTRTGLVTGGPSETQYF
TRBJ2-1	-	TRBD1	TRBV28	TGTGCCAGCAAGACAGGGTTGGGTCGGTACAATGAGCAGTCCTTC	CASKTGLGRYNEQSF
TRBJ2-7	many	-	TRBV12-3/TRBV12-4	TGTGCCAGCAGTTTAGGGGGCGATACCTACGAGCAGTACTTC	CASSLGGDTYEQYF
TRBJ1-5	many	-	TRBV2	TGTGCCAGCACAGGCCCCAAGAGAAATCAGCCCCAGCATTTT	CASTGPKRNQPQHF
TRBJ2-3	many	-	TRBV6-2/TRBV6-3	TGTGCCAGCAGGCCCTCTGCGGATACGCAGTATTTT	CASRPSADTQYF
TRBJ2-7	-	-	TRBV6-6	TGTGCCCGCATGCCCACAGGGAGATACGAGCAGTACTTC	CARMPTGRYEQYF